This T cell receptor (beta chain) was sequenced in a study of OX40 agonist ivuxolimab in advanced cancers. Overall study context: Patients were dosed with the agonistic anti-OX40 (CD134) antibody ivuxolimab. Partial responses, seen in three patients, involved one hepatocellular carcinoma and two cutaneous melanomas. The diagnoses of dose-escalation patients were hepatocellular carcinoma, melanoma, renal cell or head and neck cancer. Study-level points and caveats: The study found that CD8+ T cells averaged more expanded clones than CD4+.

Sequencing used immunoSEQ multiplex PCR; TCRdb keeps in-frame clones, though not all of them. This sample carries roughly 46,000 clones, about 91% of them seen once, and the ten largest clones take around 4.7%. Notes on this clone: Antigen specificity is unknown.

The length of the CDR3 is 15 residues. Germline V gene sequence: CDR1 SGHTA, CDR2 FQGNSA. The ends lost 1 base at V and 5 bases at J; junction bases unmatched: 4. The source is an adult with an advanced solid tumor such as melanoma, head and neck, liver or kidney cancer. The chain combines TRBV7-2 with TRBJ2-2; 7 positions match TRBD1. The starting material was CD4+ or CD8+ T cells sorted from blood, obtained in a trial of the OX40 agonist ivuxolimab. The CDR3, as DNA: TGTGCCAGCAGCTTAGTCGCAGGGGGTACCGGGGAGCTGTTTTTT. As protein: CASSLVAGGTGELFF.